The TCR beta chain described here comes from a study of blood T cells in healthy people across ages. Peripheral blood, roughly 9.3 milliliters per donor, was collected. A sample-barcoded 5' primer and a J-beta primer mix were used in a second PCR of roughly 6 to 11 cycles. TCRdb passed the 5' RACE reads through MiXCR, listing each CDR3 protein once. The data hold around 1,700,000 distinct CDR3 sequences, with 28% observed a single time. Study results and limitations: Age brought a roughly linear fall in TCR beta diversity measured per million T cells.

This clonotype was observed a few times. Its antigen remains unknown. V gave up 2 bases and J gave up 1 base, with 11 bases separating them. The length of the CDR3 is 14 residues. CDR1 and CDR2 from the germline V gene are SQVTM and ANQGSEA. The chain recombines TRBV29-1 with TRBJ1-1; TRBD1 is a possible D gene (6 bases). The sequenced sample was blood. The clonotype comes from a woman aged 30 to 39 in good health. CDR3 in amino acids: CSVEPHRANTEAFF. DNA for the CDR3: TGCAGCGTTGAACCTCACAGGGCGAACACTGAAGCTTTCTTT.